This T cell receptor beta chain was sequenced in a study of vaccination effects on CD4 cells after COVID-19. The CDR3 has 14 residues. Germline CDR1 is MNHEY and CDR2 is SMNVEV (reference sequence). V was cut by 5 bases and J by 0 bases, with 11 bases left in between. Here immunoSEQ multiplex PCR was the method, and the copy in TCRdb shows in-frame clones only, minus some. The sample has 67,000 or so clones; roughly 72% are singletons. Before sequencing, viral peptide pools were used by the ViraFEST assay to expand antigen-specific CD4+ T cells. Upon completion of around 9 days in culture, CD4+ T cells were isolated. People in the vaccine group had not been infected with SARS-CoV-2 before, and their nucleocapsid antibodies were negative. Concerning this clone: Its specificity is not known.

The genes are TRBV27 and TRBJ2-7; weak D call: TRBD1 (6 bases). This specimen consisted of CD4+ T cells from PBMCs cultured with HCoV-OC43 spike peptides, obtained before COVID-19 vaccination. Sample subset: HCoV-OC43 spike overlapping peptide pool stimulation. The clonotype was recovered from a human donor who received a COVID-19 vaccine. CDR3 in amino acids: CASSPRTDSYEQYV. CDR3 coding DNA: TGTGCCAGCAGTCCGCGGACAGACTCCTACGAGCAGTACGTC.